This T cell receptor (beta chain) appears in the sequencing data of a study of blood T cell repertoires in COVID-19. Study as a whole: Acute and convalescent COVID-19 samples came from the United States, Italy and Spain.

TCRdb's copy holds only in-frame clones and misses some; the assay was immunoSEQ multiplex PCR. The data show 150,000 to 200,000 clones, 88% seen once. Participants, roughly 18 to 90 years old, spanned fewer than 25 US areas. Participant reports of clinical history set cohort assignment. V dropped 6 bases and J dropped 4; count of bases not matched to a gene: 15. CDR3 length: 18 residues. Germline loops: CDR1 SNHLY, CDR2 FYNNEI. The chain uses TRBV2 and TRBJ1-6; 7 bases agree with TRBD1. This TCR came from a young woman who had recovered from COVID-19. Material: PBMCs or T cells enriched from blood (not recorded which). CDR3 amino acids: CASRVGQQKGAYNSPLHF. The CDR3 DNA follows: TGTGCCAGCAGGGTGGGACAGCAAAAAGGGGCGTATAATTCACCCCTCCACTTT.